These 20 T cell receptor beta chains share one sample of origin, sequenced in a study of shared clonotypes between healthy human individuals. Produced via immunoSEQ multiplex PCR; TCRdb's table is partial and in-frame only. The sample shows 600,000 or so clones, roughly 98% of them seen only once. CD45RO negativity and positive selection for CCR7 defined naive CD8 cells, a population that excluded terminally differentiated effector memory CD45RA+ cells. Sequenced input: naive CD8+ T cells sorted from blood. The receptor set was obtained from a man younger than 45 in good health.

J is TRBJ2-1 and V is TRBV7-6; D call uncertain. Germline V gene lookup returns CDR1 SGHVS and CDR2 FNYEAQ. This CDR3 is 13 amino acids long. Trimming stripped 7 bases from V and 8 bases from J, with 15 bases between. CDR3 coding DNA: TGTGCCAGCACCCAACCCCCTAAGGATGAGCAGTTCTTC. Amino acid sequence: CASTQPPKDEQFF.

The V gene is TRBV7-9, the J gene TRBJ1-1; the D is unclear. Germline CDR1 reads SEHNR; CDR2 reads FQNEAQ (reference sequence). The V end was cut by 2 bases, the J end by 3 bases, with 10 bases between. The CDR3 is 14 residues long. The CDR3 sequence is CASSLKGYYTEAFF. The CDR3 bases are TGTGCCAGCAGCTTAAAGGGTTATTACACTGAAGCTTTCTTT.

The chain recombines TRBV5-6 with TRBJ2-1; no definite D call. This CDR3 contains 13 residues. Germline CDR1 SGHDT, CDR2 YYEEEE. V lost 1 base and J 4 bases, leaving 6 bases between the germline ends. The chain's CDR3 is CASSLLEYNEQFF. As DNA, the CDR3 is TGTGCCAGCAGCTTGTTAGAGTACAATGAGCAGTTCTTC.

The DNA of the CDR3 is TGTGCCAGCAGTTCGCTGTCTAGCTTCGATGAAAAACTGTTTTTT. Amino acid sequence: CASSSLSSFDEKLFF. This chain links TRBV27 with TRBJ1-4; D is unclear. Germline V lookup: CDR1 MNHEY, CDR2 SMNVEV (reference sequence). The CDR3 is 15 residues long. V lost 4 bases, J lost 6 bases, and 15 bases lay in between.

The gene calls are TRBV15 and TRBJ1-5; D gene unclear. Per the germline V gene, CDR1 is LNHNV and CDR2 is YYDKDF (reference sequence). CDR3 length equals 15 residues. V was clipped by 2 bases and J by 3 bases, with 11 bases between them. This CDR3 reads CATSRPSPLNQPQHF. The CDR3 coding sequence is TGTGCCACCAGCAGACCCTCTCCCCTCAATCAGCCCCAGCATTTT.

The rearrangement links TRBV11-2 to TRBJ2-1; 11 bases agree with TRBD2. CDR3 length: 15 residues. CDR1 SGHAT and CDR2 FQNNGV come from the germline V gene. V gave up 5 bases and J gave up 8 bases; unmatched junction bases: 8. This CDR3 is CASSLRLAGRYEQFF. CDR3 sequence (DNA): TGTGCCAGCAGCCTCCGACTAGCGGGAAGGTATGAGCAGTTCTTC.

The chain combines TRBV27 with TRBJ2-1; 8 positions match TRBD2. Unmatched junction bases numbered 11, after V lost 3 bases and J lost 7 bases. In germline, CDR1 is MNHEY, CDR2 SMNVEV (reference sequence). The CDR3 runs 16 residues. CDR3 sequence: CASSLSLAADRNEQFF. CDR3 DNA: TGTGCCAGCAGTTTGTCACTAGCGGCCGATAGAAATGAGCAGTTCTTC.

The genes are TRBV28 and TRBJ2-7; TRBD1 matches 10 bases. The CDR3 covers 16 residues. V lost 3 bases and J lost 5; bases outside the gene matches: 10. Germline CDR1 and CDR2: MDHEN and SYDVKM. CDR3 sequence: CASSFSPGTGVHEQYF. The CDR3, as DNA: TGTGCCAGCAGTTTTAGCCCCGGGACAGGGGTCCACGAGCAGTACTTC.

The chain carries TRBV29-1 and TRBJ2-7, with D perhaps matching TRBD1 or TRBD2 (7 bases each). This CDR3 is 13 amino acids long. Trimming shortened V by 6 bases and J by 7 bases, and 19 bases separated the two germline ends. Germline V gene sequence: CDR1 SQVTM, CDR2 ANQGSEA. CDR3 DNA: TGCAGCGTAGAGACAGGGAGGGGAGCGGAGCAGTACTTC. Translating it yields CSVETGRGAEQYF.

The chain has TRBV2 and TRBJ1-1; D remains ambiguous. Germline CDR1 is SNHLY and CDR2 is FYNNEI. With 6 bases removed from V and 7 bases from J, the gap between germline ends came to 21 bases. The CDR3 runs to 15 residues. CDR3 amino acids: CASRPPERDRGEAFF. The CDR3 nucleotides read TGTGCCAGCAGGCCCCCGGAGAGGGATCGTGGTGAAGCTTTCTTT.

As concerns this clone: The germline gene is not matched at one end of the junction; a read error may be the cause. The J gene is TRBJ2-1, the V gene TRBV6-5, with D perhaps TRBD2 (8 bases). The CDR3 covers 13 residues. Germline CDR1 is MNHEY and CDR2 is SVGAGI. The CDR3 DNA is TGTGCCAGCAGTTACTCGACAGGGACTAGTCGAATCTTC. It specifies CASSYSTGTSRIF.

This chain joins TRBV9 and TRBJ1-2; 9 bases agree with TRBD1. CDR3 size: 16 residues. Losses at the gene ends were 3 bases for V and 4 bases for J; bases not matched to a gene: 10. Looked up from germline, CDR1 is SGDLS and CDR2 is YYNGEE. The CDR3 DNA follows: TGTGCCAGCAGCGATCCGGGACAGGGAAGTAGCTATGGCTACACCTTC. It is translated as CASSDPGQGSSYGYTF.

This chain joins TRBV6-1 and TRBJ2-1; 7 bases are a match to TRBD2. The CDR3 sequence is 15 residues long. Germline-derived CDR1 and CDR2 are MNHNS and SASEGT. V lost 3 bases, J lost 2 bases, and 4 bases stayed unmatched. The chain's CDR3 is CASSDGRNTYNEQFF. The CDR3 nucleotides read TGTGCCAGCAGTGACGGGAGGAACACCTACAATGAGCAGTTCTTC.

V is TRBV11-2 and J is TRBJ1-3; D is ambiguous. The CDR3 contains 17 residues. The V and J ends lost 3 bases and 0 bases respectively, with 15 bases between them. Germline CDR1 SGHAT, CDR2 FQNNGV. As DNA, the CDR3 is TGTGCCAGCAGCTTGGAAAGGGATGGATTCTCTGGAAACACCATATATTTT. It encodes CASSLERDGFSGNTIYF.

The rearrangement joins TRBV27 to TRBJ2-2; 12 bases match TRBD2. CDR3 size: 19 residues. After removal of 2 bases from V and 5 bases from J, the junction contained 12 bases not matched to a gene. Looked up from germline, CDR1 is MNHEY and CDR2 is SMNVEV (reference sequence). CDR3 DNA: TGTGCCAGCAGTTTACTAGCGGGAGGGCCAGGATTAGGGACCGGGGAGCTGTTTTTT. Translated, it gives CASSLLAGGPGLGTGELFF.

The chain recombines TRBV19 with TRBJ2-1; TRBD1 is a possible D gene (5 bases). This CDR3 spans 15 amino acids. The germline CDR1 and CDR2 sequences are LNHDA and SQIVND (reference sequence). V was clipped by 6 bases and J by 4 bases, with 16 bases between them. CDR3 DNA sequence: TGTGCCAGTAGGAACTCGGCAGGGATGTACAATGAGCAGTTCTTC. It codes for CASRNSAGMYNEQFF.

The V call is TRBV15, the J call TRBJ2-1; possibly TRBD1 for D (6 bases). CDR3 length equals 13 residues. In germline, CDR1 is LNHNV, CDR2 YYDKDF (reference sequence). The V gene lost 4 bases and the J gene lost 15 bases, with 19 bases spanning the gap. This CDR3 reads CATSTGAGDPPFF. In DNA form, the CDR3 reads TGTGCCACCAGCACCGGGGCAGGGGACCCCCCGTTCTTC. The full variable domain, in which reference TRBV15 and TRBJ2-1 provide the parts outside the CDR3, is DAMVIQNPRYQVTQFGKPVTLSCSQTLNHNVMYWYQQKSSQAPKLLFHYYDKDFNNEADTPDNFQSRRPNTSFCFLDIRSPGLGDTAMYLCATSTGAGDPPFFGPGTRLTVL.

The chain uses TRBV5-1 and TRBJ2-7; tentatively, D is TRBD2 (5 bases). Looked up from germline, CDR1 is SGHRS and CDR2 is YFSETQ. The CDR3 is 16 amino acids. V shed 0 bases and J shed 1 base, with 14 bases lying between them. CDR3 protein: CASSLAGRRDSYEQYF. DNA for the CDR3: TGCGCCAGCAGCTTGGCCGGACGCCGGGATTCCTACGAGCAGTACTTC.

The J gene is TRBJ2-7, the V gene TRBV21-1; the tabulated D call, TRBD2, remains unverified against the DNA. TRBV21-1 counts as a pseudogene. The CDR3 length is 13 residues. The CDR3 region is CASGDYTRRDFDF. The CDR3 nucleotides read TGTGCCAGCGGGGATTATACCCGAAGGGACTTTGACTTC.

CDR3 in amino acids: CAWSVGLSSEAFF. In DNA, the CDR3 is TGTGCCTGGAGTGTAGGTCTCAGCTCTGAAGCTTTCTTT. The chain has TRBV30 and TRBJ1-1; D is uncertain. The germline V and J ends were trimmed by 0 bases and 6 bases, with 11 bases remaining between them. Germline-derived CDR1 and CDR2 are GTSNPN and SVGIG (reference sequence). CDR3 length: 13 residues.